The rows below give T cell receptor beta chains drawn from one sample of a study of blood T cell repertoires in COVID-19. Here immunoSEQ multiplex PCR was the method, and the copy in TCRdb shows in-frame clones only, minus some. This sample has approximately 200,000 clones, with around four fifths found just once. Sequenced material: peripheral blood. The source of these receptors is a human donor with acute or convalescent COVID-19. The donor label of this sample is uncertain. The CDR3 runs from the conserved cysteine through the conserved F or W. The D gene is left open where the match is weak. Some rows have no size entry. The others give once, few or many, or a class for an expanded clone.

many TRBJ2-1 - TRBV11-2 TGTGCCAGCAGCTTGAGACCCGGGGGTGGGCTATACAATGAGCAGTTCTTC CASSLRPGGGLYNEQFF
- TRBJ1-3 - TRBV3-1/TRBV3-2 TGTGCCAGCAGCCCCGGAGGAGGGTCGGGAAACACCATATATTTT CASSPGGGSGNTIYF
few TRBJ1-1 - TRBV19 TGTGCCAGTAGTATAGGAGGAGGGGTGTTAGTCACTGAAGCTTTCTTT CASSIGGGVLVTEAFF
few TRBJ2-2 - TRBV7-2 TGTGCCAGCAGCTTGAGACGTTCAGGCGGGGAGCTGTTTTTT CASSLRRSGGELFF
- TRBJ2-3 - TRBV6-5 TGTGCCAGCTCCAGGACAGTTACAGATACGCAGTATTTT CASSRTVTDTQYF
- TRBJ1-6 - TRBV24-1 TGTGCCACCAGTTCCTCAGGGAACTCACCCCTCCACTTT CATSSSGNSPLHF
- TRBJ1-2 TRBD1 TRBV28 TGTGCCAGCAGGACCGGGACAGGGAATATCTATGGCTACACCTTC CASRTGTGNIYGYTF
- TRBJ1-5 - TRBV4-1 TGCGCCAGCAGCCAAGAATCGGGGTATGGCAATCAGCCCCAGCATTTT CASSQESGYGNQPQHF
- TRBJ2-3 - TRBV24-1 TGTGCCACCAGTGACCCGACTCTCCTGGGAGATACGCAGTATTTT CATSDPTLLGDTQYF
- TRBJ2-6 - TRBV10-3 TGTGCCATCACTAAGGACAGAAACTCTGGGGCCAACGTCCTGACTTTC CAITKDRNSGANVLTF
- TRBJ2-5 TRBD2 TRBV27 TGTGCCAGCAGTTTTACTAGCGGGAGGGTAGAGACCCAGTACTTC CASSFTSGRVETQYF
- TRBJ1-1 - TRBV3-1/TRBV3-2 TGTGCCAGCAGCCAAGCTTGGACCTTTATAGGGGCGAACACTGAAGCTTTCTTT CASSQAWTFIGANTEAFF
- TRBJ1-4 TRBD1 TRBV4-3 TGCGCCAGCAGCCAAGAGTGGACAGGGTTTAATGAAAAACTGTTTTTT CASSQEWTGFNEKLFF
- TRBJ1-3 - TRBV4-2 TGTGCCAGCAGCCAAGATCCGTGGCTCGCGGGGGGAAACACCATATATTTT CASSQDPWLAGGNTIYF
- TRBJ1-3 - TRBV15 TGTGCCACCAGCAGAGATCAATTAGCAACTGGAAACACCATATATTTT CATSRDQLATGNTIYF
- TRBJ2-3 TRBD2 TRBV3-1/TRBV3-2 TGTGCCAGCGAACTAGCGGGAGATGTACGCACAGATACGCAGTATTTT CASELAGDVRTDTQYF
- TRBJ2-1 - TRBV7-2 TGTGCCAGCAGCTTGACCAGGGGAGGGAATGAGCAGTTCTTC CASSLTRGGNEQFF
- TRBJ2-1 TRBD2 TRBV28 TGTGCCAGCAGTTTAGAGGGACTAGCGGGAGCCAATGAGCAGTTCTTC CASSLEGLAGANEQFF
- TRBJ2-1 - TRBV18 TGTGCCAGCTCACCAGGGCTAACTAGCCGAAGGGGAAATGAGCAGTTCTTC CASSPGLTSRRGNEQFF
- TRBJ1-1 TRBD1 TRBV18 TGTGCCAGCTCACCGAGGACAGGGGAGAACACTGAAGCTTTCTTT CASSPRTGENTEAFF
- TRBJ1-4 - TRBV28 TGTGCCAGCAGCTCGGGGAATTTGGACGAAAAACTGTTTTTT CASSSGNLDEKLFF
few TRBJ2-3 TRBD2 TRBV28 TGTGCCAGCAGTTTGGCTAGCGGTACAGATACGCAGTATTTT CASSLASGTDTQYF
- TRBJ1-1 - TRBV10-3 TGTGCCATCAGTGAGAGGGAGACGAACACTGAAGCTTTCTTT CAISERETNTEAFF
- TRBJ2-3 TRBD2 TRBV7-2 TGTGCCAGCAGCCCTGGACTAGTAGTACGGGCAGATACGCAGTATTTT CASSPGLVVRADTQYF
- TRBJ1-5 - TRBV19 TGTGCCAGTAGTATGAGAGATGGGGCTAGCAATCAGCCCCAGCATTTT CASSMRDGASNQPQHF
- TRBJ2-7 - TRBV30 TGTGCCTGGAGTCAAGACGAAAAGCGGGACGAGCAGTACTTC CAWSQDEKRDEQYF
- TRBJ2-2 TRBD2 TRBV7-2 TGTGCCAGCAGCTCCCGGGGGGGCATTGCCGGGGAGCTGTTTTTT CASSSRGGIAGELFF
- TRBJ2-1 - TRBV6-6 TGTGCCAGCAGTCGATTTTCACAGGGATACGAACCCTACAATGAGCAGTTCTTC CASSRFSQGYEPYNEQFF
- TRBJ1-1 - TRBV6-5 TGTGCCAGCAGAATCGGCAGGGGGAACACTGAAGCTTTCTTT CASRIGRGNTEAFF
- TRBJ2-5 - TRBV2 TGTGCCAGCAGTGAAGGCAGGGAGACCCAGTACTTC CASSEGRETQYF
- TRBJ2-7 TRBD2 TRBV7-3 TGTGCCAGCAGCTTAGAGGTTAGCGGGAGGAACGAGCAGTACTTC CASSLEVSGRNEQYF
- TRBJ2-7 - TRBV30 TGTGCCTGGAGTGGGACACTTACCTCCTACGAGCAGTACTTC CAWSGTLTSYEQYF
- TRBJ2-5 - TRBV29-1 TGCAGCGTTGGGGCTCAAGAGACCCAGTACTTC CSVGAQETQYF
once TRBJ1-1 TRBD1 TRBV27 TGTGCCAGCAGTCTGCACCGGGACAGGGGGCGCCGCACTGAAGCTTTCTTT CASSLHRDRGRRTEAFF
- TRBJ2-1 TRBD1 TRBV7-6 TGTGCCAGCAGCTTCGGGACAGGGCGCAATGAGCAGTTCTTC CASSFGTGRNEQFF
- TRBJ2-1 - TRBV9 TGTGCCAGCAGCGCGCGAGAGGAGGGGGCGGCTGAGTTCTTC CASSAREEGAAEFF
- TRBJ1-6 - TRBV30 TGTGCCTGGAGTATCGGACAGTCCTATAATTCACCCCTCCACTTT CAWSIGQSYNSPLHF
- TRBJ2-3 - TRBV7-2 TGTGCCAGCAGCTTTCCCATAGGGGTTACAGATACGCAGTATTTT CASSFPIGVTDTQYF
- TRBJ1-1 TRBD1 TRBV28 TGTGCCAGCAGCCTCAGGACAGGGGGCACTGAAGCTTTCTTT CASSLRTGGTEAFF
few TRBJ2-7 - TRBV7-2 TGTGCCAGCAGCTCCCGCTTTGGTAGCGTCTCCTACGAGCAGTACTTC CASSSRFGSVSYEQYF
- TRBJ2-7 - TRBV18 TGTGCCAGCTCTGAGCTGGCCTACGAGCAGTACTTC CASSELAYEQYF
- TRBJ1-5 TRBD1 TRBV3-1/TRBV3-2 TGTGCCAGCAGCCAATTAGGGGGCCAGCCCCAGCATTTT CASSQLGGQPQHF
- TRBJ1-2 TRBD1 TRBV19 TGTGCCAGTAGTATCACGGTAGGGGGCGATGGCTACACCTTC CASSITVGGDGYTF
- TRBJ1-5 TRBD1 TRBV10-3 TGTGCCATCAGTCGAGGGGGCGGAGATCAGCCCCAGCATTTT CAISRGGGDQPQHF